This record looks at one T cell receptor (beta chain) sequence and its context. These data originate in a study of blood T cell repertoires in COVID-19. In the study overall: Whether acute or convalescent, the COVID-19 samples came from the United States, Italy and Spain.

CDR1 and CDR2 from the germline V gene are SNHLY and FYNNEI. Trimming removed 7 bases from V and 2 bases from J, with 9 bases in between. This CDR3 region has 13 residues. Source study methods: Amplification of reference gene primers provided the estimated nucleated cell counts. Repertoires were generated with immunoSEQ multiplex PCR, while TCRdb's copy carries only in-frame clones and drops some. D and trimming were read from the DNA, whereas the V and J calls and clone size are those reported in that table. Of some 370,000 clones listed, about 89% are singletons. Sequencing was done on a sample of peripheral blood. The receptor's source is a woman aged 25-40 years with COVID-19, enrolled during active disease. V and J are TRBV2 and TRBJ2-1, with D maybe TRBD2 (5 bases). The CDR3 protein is CASKLETYNEQFF. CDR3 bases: TGTGCCAGCAAACTAGAGACCTACAATGAGCAGTTCTTC.